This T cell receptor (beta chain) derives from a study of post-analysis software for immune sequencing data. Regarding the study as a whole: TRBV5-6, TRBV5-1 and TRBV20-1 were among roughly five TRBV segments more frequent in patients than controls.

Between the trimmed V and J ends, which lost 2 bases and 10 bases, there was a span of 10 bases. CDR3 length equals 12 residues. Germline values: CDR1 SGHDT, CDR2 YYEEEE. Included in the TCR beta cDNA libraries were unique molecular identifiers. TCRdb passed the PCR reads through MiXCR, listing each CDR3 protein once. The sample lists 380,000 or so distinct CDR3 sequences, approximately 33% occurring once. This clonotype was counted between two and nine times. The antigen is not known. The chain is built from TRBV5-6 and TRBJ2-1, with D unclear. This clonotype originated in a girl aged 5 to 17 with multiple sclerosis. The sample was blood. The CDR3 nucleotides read TGTGCCAGCAGCTTCCTGACCGTGGAGCAGTTCTTC. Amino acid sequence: CASSFLTVEQFF.